This T cell receptor (beta chain) was retrieved from a study of human T cells and chemical hapten exposure. Germline values: CDR1 MGHRA, CDR2 YSYEKL. There are 16 residues in the CDR3. With V trimmed by 0 bases and J by 0 bases, 3 bases remained unmatched. As for time point: pre-sensitization, week 0. Treatment: therapeutic diphenylcyclopropenone sensitization with weekly scalp DPC. Blood was collected ahead of every patch test applied. In TCRdb, the RACE reads were re-called with MiXCR into one record per CDR3 protein. The profile shows under 90,000 distinct CDR3 sequences, 8% to 10% of them singletons.

The source material was whole blood, sampled in connection with sensitization to the hapten diphenylcyclopropenone (DPC). This sequence originates from a woman aged 40 to 50 with alopecia areata. Some clones in this sample may be carry-over from other donors' samples. This chain joins TRBV4-1 and TRBJ2-3; 7 bases are shared with TRBD2. CDR3 coding DNA: TGCGCCAGCAGCCAAGATCCCGGGGGGAGCACAGATACGCAGTATTTT. This gives the protein CASSQDPGGSTDTQYF.